Following are 22 T cell receptor beta chains from one sample sequenced in a study of blood T cell repertoires in COVID-19. The method was immunoSEQ multiplex PCR; TCRdb's version includes in-frame clones alone and lacks a portion of them. The sample holds approximately 160,000 clones, approximately 88% seen once. The sample was peripheral blood. These receptors came from a woman aged 80 or over with active or convalescent COVID-19.

This clone appeared a few times. The rearrangement joins TRBV7-2 to TRBJ2-7; weak D call: TRBD2 (5 bases). This CDR3 is built from 14 residues. The V gene's germline CDR1 is SGHTA and CDR2 FQGNSA. V shed 4 bases and J shed 3 bases, with 13 bases lying between them. The CDR3 loop is CASSYGLEYYEQYF. In DNA, the CDR3 is TGTGCCAGCAGCTACGGACTGGAATACTACGAGCAGTACTTC.

V is TRBV6-5 and J is TRBJ1-2; tentative D call: TRBD1 (6 bases). Trimming removed 5 bases from V and 6 bases from J, with 10 bases in between. The germline V gene has CDR1 MNHEY and CDR2 SVGAGI. CDR3 length equals 12 residues. The CDR3 DNA sequence: TGTGCCAGCAGTACACAGGGTAATGGCTACACCTTC. This translates into CASSTQGNGYTF.

J is TRBJ1-2 and V is TRBV7-2; maybe TRBD1 (5 bases). Germline CDR1 is SGHTA and CDR2 is FQGNSA. V lost 5 bases and J 7 bases, leaving 20 bases between the germline ends. The CDR3 has 15 residues. Here the CDR3 DNA reads TGTGCCAGCAGCCCGGCCATGGGGGGGAGGGGTGGCTACACCTTC. It yields the protein CASSPAMGGRGGYTF.

This rearrangement joins TRBV5-6 to TRBJ1-2; TRBD1 is a possible D gene (5 bases). Germline V gene lookup returns CDR1 SGHDT and CDR2 YYEEEE. V was clipped by 1 base and J by 4 bases, with 14 bases between them. The CDR3 sequence is 15 residues long. This CDR3 reads CASSLPFGASYGYTF. The CDR3, as DNA: TGTGCCAGCAGCTTGCCCTTTGGGGCCTCCTATGGCTACACCTTC.

CDR3 sequence: CAWSPGGAGNTIYF. Here the CDR3 DNA reads TGTGCCTGGAGCCCGGGGGGAGCTGGAAACACCATATATTTT. The chain has TRBV30 and TRBJ1-3; the D gene is possibly TRBD1 (5 bases). V gave up 3 bases and J gave up 2 bases, with 11 bases separating them. CDR3 size: 14 residues. Germline CDR1 reads GTSNPN; CDR2 reads SVGIG (reference sequence). The full variable domain, rest sourced from reference TRBV30 and TRBJ1-3, is SQTIHQWPATLVQPVGSPLSLECTVEGTSNPNLYWYRQAAGRGLQLLFYSVGIGQISSEVPQNLSASRPQDRQFILSSKKLLLSDSGFYLCAWSPGGAGNTIYFGEGSWLTVV.

The chain uses TRBV5-6 and TRBJ1-2, with D possibly matching TRBD1 (5 bases). CDR3 length: 15 amino acids. Trimming stripped 4 bases from V and 0 bases from J, with 13 bases between. CDR1 is SGHDT, CDR2 YYEEEE, per germline. This chain's CDR3 is CASSPLRTPNYGYTF. The CDR3 bases are TGTGCCAGCAGCCCGCTAAGGACACCTAACTATGGCTACACCTTC.

The chain combines TRBV3-1 (or the pseudogene TRBV3-2) with TRBJ1-2; weak D call: TRBD1 (5 bases). Germline values: CDR1 LGHDT, CDR2 YNNKEL (reference sequence). Trimming stripped 1 base from V and 7 bases from J, with 16 bases between. The CDR3 is 15 residues long. The CDR3 nucleotides read TGTGCCAGCAGCCAAGGGACATTGTCTAGGGGTGGCTACACCTTC. Translation: CASSQGTLSRGGYTF.

This clone has only one observation. In nucleotides, the CDR3 is TGTGCCAGCAGATTGAGGGGGGGCCTCACAGATACGCAGTATTTT. It specifies CASRLRGGLTDTQYF. V usage is TRBV6-5 and J usage is TRBJ2-3; a weak D match, TRBD2 (7 bases). In germline, CDR1 is MNHEY, CDR2 SVGAGI. V was clipped by 6 bases and J by 2 bases, with 15 bases between them. The CDR3 totals 15 residues.

This clone has just one count. The chain employs TRBV10-1 and TRBJ2-1; D is possibly TRBD1 (5 bases). Germline values: CDR1 WNHNN, CDR2 SYGVQD (reference sequence). V was clipped by 8 bases and J by 4 bases, with 18 bases between them. This CDR3 has 15 residues. The CDR3 protein is CASSGRVGRYNEQFF. CDR3 nucleotide sequence: TGCGCCAGCTCTGGCAGGGTCGGTCGATACAATGAGCAGTTCTTC.

The chain combines TRBV6-6 with TRBJ1-1; no firm D call. V lost 2 bases to trimming and J lost 1 base, with 11 bases between them. The CDR3 is 15 amino acids. Germline lookup yields CDR1 MNHNY and CDR2 SVGAGI (reference sequence). The CDR3 protein is CASSYLEAGNTEAFF. The DNA of the CDR3 is TGTGCCAGCAGTTACCTCGAGGCGGGGAACACTGAAGCTTTCTTT.

V usage is TRBV11-3 and J usage is TRBJ1-2, with D possibly matching TRBD1 (6 bases). The CDR3 runs to 16 residues. Trimming took 6 bases from V and 5 from J, leaving 22 bases between them. Germline CDR1 SGHNT, CDR2 YENEEA. CDR3 protein: CASRPFWIPDRYGYTF. The CDR3 DNA reads as TGTGCCAGCAGGCCCTTTTGGATTCCGGACAGATATGGCTACACCTTC.

The chain uses TRBV19 and TRBJ2-1; 7 positions agree with TRBD2. The CDR3 runs to 14 residues. Germline CDR1 and CDR2: LNHDA and SQIVND (reference sequence). Trimming cost V 7 bases and J 1 base; bases outside gene matches: 4. The CDR3: CASTNGGSYNEQFF. CDR3 sequence (DNA): TGTGCCAGTACTAACGGGGGGTCCTACAATGAGCAGTTCTTC.

The V and J genes are TRBV5-1 and TRBJ1-2, with 9 bases fitting TRBD1. This CDR3 region has 15 residues. Germline V CDR1 and CDR2: SGHRS, YFSETQ. J lost 8 bases, V lost 0 bases, and 8 bases had no gene match. The CDR3 DNA follows: TGCGCCAGCAGCTTGGAGGGGACAGGGAAGAACGGCTACACCTTC. Protein: CASSLEGTGKNGYTF.

In this sample, this clone turned up a few times. This sequence joins TRBV28 and TRBJ1-2, with a tentative D call TRBD1 (5 bases). The germline V and J ends were trimmed by 4 bases and 8 bases, with 17 bases remaining between them. CDR3 length equals 14 residues. Germline V gives CDR1 MDHEN, CDR2 SYDVKM. CDR3 loop: CASSYSGAGLGYTF. The DNA for the CDR3 is TGTGCCAGCAGTTACTCGGGCGCAGGGTTGGGCTACACCTTC.

V usage is TRBV7-2 and J usage is TRBJ1-6; D is undetermined. The CDR3 consists of 12 residues. Germline loops: CDR1 SGHTA, CDR2 FQGNSA. Deletions cut 5 bases from V and 10 bases from J, with 9 bases between. This chain's CDR3 is CASSLPPSPLHF. The CDR3 DNA reads as TGTGCCAGCAGCCTACCCCCCTCACCCCTCCACTTT.

V is TRBV4-1 and J is TRBJ2-1; weak D call: TRBD2 (6 bases). V was trimmed by 0 bases and J by 9 bases, leaving 15 bases between them. Looked up from germline, CDR1 is MGHRA and CDR2 is YSYEKL. The CDR3 is 15 amino acids. CDR3 coding DNA: TGCGCCAGCAGCCAAGAATCGTTCCTAGCGCGTGAGCAGTTCTTC. Encoded protein: CASSQESFLAREQFF.

This clone appeared many times. The genes are TRBV10-2 and TRBJ2-7; TRBD1 aligns across 8 bases. Per the germline V gene, CDR1 is WSHSY and CDR2 is SAAADI. The V and J ends lost 3 bases and 8 bases, in that order; junction bases with no gene match: 9. This CDR3 has 14 amino acids. CDR3 in DNA: TGCGCCAGCAGTGATTATCCGGCAGGGGGCCAGCAGTACTTC. This sequence encodes CASSDYPAGGQQYF.

This chain links TRBV5-1 with TRBJ2-3; 7 bases map to TRBD2. Germline CDR1 and CDR2: SGHRS and YFSETQ. The CDR3 consists of 16 residues. Trimming cost V 0 bases and J 2 bases; bases outside gene matches: 6. The CDR3 DNA follows: TGCGCCAGCAGCTTGGTTCCGGGACTACTCACAGATACGCAGTATTTT. Residues: CASSLVPGLLTDTQYF.

The rearrangement links TRBV9 to TRBJ1-1; 7 nucleotides line up with TRBD1. Losses at the gene ends were 3 bases for V and 1 base for J; bases not matched to a gene: 6. The germline gives CDR1 SGDLS, CDR2 YYNGEE. This CDR3 has 15 amino acids. CDR3 amino acids: CASSGRTGKNTEAFF. The CDR3 coding sequence is TGTGCCAGCAGCGGGAGGACAGGAAAGAACACTGAAGCTTTCTTT.

The chain has TRBV6-5 and TRBJ2-2; D may be TRBD1 (6 bases). The germline CDR1 and CDR2 sequences are MNHEY and SVGAGI. The CDR3 runs 14 residues. The ends were cut back, 10 bases at V and 8 bases at J, with 20 bases in the middle. CDR3 region: CATKGVERVGELFF. The CDR3 region has the DNA TGTGCCACCAAGGGGGTTGAGCGCGTTGGGGAGCTGTTTTTT.

V is TRBV25-1 and J is TRBJ1-4, with no clear D. This CDR3 is 17 amino acids long. V lost 3 bases to trimming and J lost 5 bases, with 19 bases between them. Per the germline V gene, CDR1 is MGHDK and CDR2 is SYGVNS. CDR3 sequence (DNA): TGTGCCAGCAGTGAGGTTACGGCGACGGGATACAATGAAAAACTGTTTTTT. Protein product: CASSEVTATGYNEKLFF. Using reference TRBV25-1 and TRBJ1-4 for the parts outside the CDR3, the full variable domain is EADIYQTPRYLVIGTGKKITLECSQTMGHDKMYWYQQDPGMELHLIHYSYGVNSTEKGDLSSESTVSRIRTEHFPLTLESARPSHTSQYLCASSEVTATGYNEKLFFGSGTQLSVL.

V gene TRBV27 combines with J gene TRBJ2-1; 15 bases line up with TRBD2. CDR3 length: 16 amino acids. Germline assignment: CDR1 MNHEY and CDR2 SMNVEV (reference sequence). The V gene end was trimmed by 5 bases and the J gene end by 10 bases; junction bases not matched to a gene: 9. CDR3 residues: CASSLNPGLAGGEQFF. The CDR3 DNA sequence: TGTGCCAGCAGTCTCAATCCGGGACTAGCGGGGGGCGAGCAGTTCTTC.